Shown below are 8 T cell receptor beta chains from a single sample sequenced in a study of T cell changes during pregnancy in multiple sclerosis. TCRdb's copy holds only in-frame clones and misses some; the assay was immunoSEQ multiplex PCR. The repertoire holds tens of thousands of clones, with 85% to 95% as singletons. The sample here was CD4+ T cells from peripheral blood mononuclear cells, taken in the third trimester of pregnancy. Receptor source: a female donor with multiple sclerosis, enrolled in a pregnancy study.

V is TRBV6-4 and J is TRBJ2-2; weak D call: TRBD2 (6 bases). Per germline, CDR1 MRHNA and CDR2 SNTAGT. The germline V and J ends were trimmed by 2 bases and 6 bases, with 7 bases remaining between them. The CDR3 totals 13 residues. Written as DNA, the CDR3 is TGTGCCAGCAGTGACACGGGGGCCGGGGAGCTGTTTTTT. It yields the protein CASSDTGAGELFF.

A single count supports this clone. The gene calls are TRBV19 and TRBJ1-1; TRBD1 aligns across 8 bases. The J segment lost 4 bases and the V segment lost 8 bases, leaving 9 bases of the junction unmatched. This CDR3 contains 14 residues. Germline assignment: CDR1 LNHDA and CDR2 SQIVND (reference sequence). In nucleotides, the CDR3 is TGTGCCAGTTTGGACAGGGCGATGCCCACTGAAGCTTTCTTT. Translated, it gives CASLDRAMPTEAFF. Complete variable domain (other parts from reference TRBV19 and TRBJ1-1): DGGITQSPKYLFRKEGQNVTLSCEQNLNHDAMYWYRQDPGQGLRLIYYSQIVNDFQKGDIAEGYSVSREKKESFPLTVTSAQKNPTAFYLCASLDRAMPTEAFFGQGTRLTVV.

The chain links TRBV5-6 to TRBJ2-7, with D perhaps matching TRBD1 (6 bases). Per the germline V gene, CDR1 is SGHDT and CDR2 is YYEEEE. Trimming took off 0 bases at V and 0 bases at J, with 16 bases between the two ends. The CDR3 has 17 residues. The CDR3 loop reads CASSLEDSPSSSYEQYF. CDR3 coding DNA: TGTGCCAGCAGCTTGGAGGACAGTCCGAGTAGCTCCTACGAGCAGTACTTC.

This clone was found a few times. The J gene is TRBJ2-7, the V gene TRBV6-6, with D perhaps matching TRBD2 (6 bases). Germline CDR1 is MNHNY and CDR2 is SVGAGI (reference sequence). Trimming pared 6 bases from V and 5 bases from J, leaving 20 bases between. The CDR3 runs to 15 residues. The CDR3 sequence: CASSGGKEVHNEQYF. The DNA for the CDR3 is TGTGCCAGCAGCGGAGGGAAGGAAGTCCACAACGAGCAGTACTTC.

This chain joins TRBV5-1 and TRBJ1-1; D not certain. This CDR3 comprises 13 residues. V was clipped by 4 bases and J by 2 bases, with 9 bases between them. Germline CDR1 and CDR2: SGHRS and YFSETQ. The CDR3 nucleotides are TGCGCCAGCAGCCCGCTAAGTAACACTGAAGCTTTCTTT. This sequence encodes CASSPLSNTEAFF.

This clone showed up just once. CDR3: CASSPRPSGDGYTF. DNA for the CDR3: TGTGCCAGCAGTCCGCGACCCTCCGGGGATGGCTACACCTTC. The V call is TRBV27, the J call TRBJ1-2, with D unclear. V lost 5 bases and J 6 bases, leaving 16 bases between the germline ends. Germline V gene data show CDR1 as MNHEY and CDR2 as SMNVEV (reference sequence). The CDR3 totals 14 residues.

J is TRBJ2-1 and V is TRBV30; weak D call: TRBD2 (5 bases). Germline V gene sequence: CDR1 GTSNPN, CDR2 SVGIG (reference sequence). CDR3 size: 15 residues. The V end lost 0 bases, the J end lost 9 bases, and 18 bases lay between the germline ends. This CDR3 is CAWSVHWPREGEQFF. CDR3 coding DNA: TGTGCCTGGAGTGTACATTGGCCCAGAGAGGGTGAGCAGTTCTTC.

The V and J genes are TRBV11-3 and TRBJ2-3, with 9 positions matching TRBD2. The trim removed 1 base at V and 5 bases at J, leaving 10 bases unmatched. The V gene's germline CDR1 is SGHNT and CDR2 YENEEA. The CDR3 extends over 17 amino acids. The CDR3 coding sequence is TGTGCCAGCAGCTTAGGGGTTAGCGGGAGTCAACAAGATACGCAGTATTTT. Translation gives CASSLGVSGSQQDTQYF.